This is a list of T cell receptor beta chains from one sample in a study of blood T cell repertoires in COVID-19. Data came from immunoSEQ multiplex PCR; TCRdb stores just in-frame clones and leaves some out. The sample holds approximately 26,000 clones; around 90% are singletons and the top ten take more than 1.5%. The sample comprised peripheral blood. The source is a woman aged 55-70 years with active COVID-19. Both conserved end residues are part of each CDR3. The D gene is left open where the match is weak. Size values are once, few and many counts, or a class for expanded clones, and some rows have none.

v_gene	j_gene	abundance	d_gene	CDR3aa	CDR3nt
TRBV27	TRBJ2-3	NA	NA	CASNDRAWSADTQYF	TGTGCCAGCAACGATCGAGCGTGGTCCGCAGATACGCAGTATTTT
TRBV7-9	TRBJ2-7	NA	TRBD2	CASSSRTSGSDEQYF	TGTGCCAGCAGCTCCCGGACTAGCGGATCGGACGAGCAGTACTTC
TRBV7-2	TRBJ2-2	NA	TRBD2	CASSLGTSKLGELFF	TGTGCCAGCAGCCTCGGGACTAGCAAGTTAGGGGAGCTGTTTTTT
TRBV19	TRBJ2-3	NA	TRBD2	CATSGIAGSYTQYF	TGTGCCACCTCCGGGATAGCGGGATCTTATACGCAGTATTTT
TRBV28	TRBJ2-7	NA	TRBD1	CASSTPGGAGNEQYF	TGTGCCAGCAGTACCCCAGGGGGAGCTGGGAACGAGCAGTACTTC
TRBV3-1/TRBV3-2	TRBJ2-2	NA	TRBD1	CASRAGDRGPTGELFF	TGTGCCAGCAGGGCAGGGGACAGGGGGCCTACCGGGGAGCTGTTTTTT
TRBV28	TRBJ2-5	NA	TRBD2	CASSLSGLVVETQYF	TGTGCCAGCAGTTTAAGTGGACTAGTGGTGGAGACCCAGTACTTC
TRBV5-1	TRBJ2-1	few	TRBD2	CASSYGAGGPNEQFF	TGCGCCAGCAGCTATGGAGCGGGAGGGCCGAATGAGCAGTTCTTC
TRBV28	TRBJ2-1	NA	NA	CASSPVGGTIQFF	TGTGCCAGCAGTCCCGTGGGGGGTACGATACAGTTCTTC
TRBV7-8	TRBJ2-5	NA	TRBD2	CASSGGGGSIGETQYF	TGTGCCAGCAGCGGAGGTGGCGGGAGTATAGGAGAGACCCAGTACTTC
TRBV9	TRBJ2-1	NA	NA	CASSVAPRYNEQFF	TGTGCCAGCAGCGTAGCTCCCAGATACAATGAGCAGTTCTTC
TRBV20-1	TRBJ2-5	NA	NA	CSASSTPGALERWETQYF	TGCAGTGCTAGTTCAACCCCGGGCGCGCTAGAGCGGTGGGAGACCCAGTACTTC
TRBV15	TRBJ2-1	NA	TRBD1	CATTKTGTGYSEQFF	TGTGCCACTACCAAGACCGGGACAGGTTACAGTGAGCAGTTCTTC
TRBV7-6	TRBJ2-2	NA	TRBD2	CASSLLARAGIYTGELFF	TGTGCCAGCAGCTTATTGGCGCGAGCGGGGATTTACACCGGGGAGCTGTTTTTT
TRBV6-4	TRBJ1-4	NA	TRBD1	CASSDPLRDRNEKLFF	TGTGCCAGCAGTGACCCCCTCCGGGACAGGAATGAAAAACTGTTTTTT
TRBV7-8	TRBJ1-6	NA	NA	CASTKSWRRQLDSGDSPLHF	TGTGCCAGCACCAAAAGCTGGCGCCGGCAGTTGGACTCTGGTGATTCACCCCTCCACTTT
TRBV9	TRBJ2-3	once	TRBD2	CASSGRLAGAGLDTQYF	TGTGCCAGCAGCGGGCGATTAGCGGGAGCGGGTTTAGATACGCAGTATTTT